This TCR beta chain came from a study of CD8+ T cells in alopecia areata. With V trimmed by 0 bases and J by 15 bases, 10 bases remained unmatched. Per germline, CDR1 ENHRY and CDR2 SYGVKD. CDR3 length equals 14 residues. This clone has just a few counts. Sorted populations comprised CD4+ and CD8+ T cells obtained from PBMCs. cDNA serving as the sequencing template came from extracted, reverse transcribed RNA. Sequenced by immunoSEQ multiplex PCR; TCRdb stores in-frame clones only, minus some. The sample carries approximately 150,000 clones, roughly 50% recorded once. The sequencing input was CD4+ T cells sorted from blood. This chain uses TRBV10-3 with TRBJ2-2, with 7 bases aligning to TRBD1. The TCR originated in a human donor with alopecia areata. The CDR3, as DNA: TGTGCCATCAGTGAGTCGTTTGAAGGGGGCGCGATGTTTTTT. Its translation is CAISESFEGGAMFF.